Listed here are 30 T cell receptor beta chains from one sample, sequenced in a study of T-cell reconstitution after alpha-beta-depleted transplantation in children. Preparation of the TCRbeta library used unique molecular identifiers. Via MiXCR, TCRdb re-called the PCR reads, giving one row per CDR3 protein. This table has around 190,000 distinct CDR3 sequences, under 8.5% appearing once. The sample was PBMCs, taken before TCRalphabeta/CD19-depleted stem cell transplant. All receptors derive from a boy aged 2-9 years with acute lymphoblastic leukemia, due to receive a stem cell transplant.

With regard to this clonotype: A read error may explain this, as a much larger clone is one base away. This chain joins TRBV5-1 and TRBJ2-3, with TRBD1 matching over 8 bases. The trim removed 0 bases at V and 7 bases at J, leaving 7 bases unmatched. The germline gives CDR1 SGHRS, CDR2 YFSETQ. This CDR3 spans 15 amino acids. The CDR3 is CASSLGRGRGNTQYF. The CDR3 DNA follows: TGCGCCAGCAGCTTGGGCAGGGGGCGTGGAAATACGCAGTATTTT.

This chain connects TRBV6-1 to TRBJ2-7, with D possibly matching TRBD2 (6 bases). Deletions cut 6 bases from V and 7 bases from J, with 25 bases between. This CDR3 comprises 16 residues. CDR1 and CDR2 from the germline V gene are MNHNS and SASEGT. The CDR3 bases are TGTGCCAGCAGACCGCAGACTAGTCCCGGGGTGAGGGAGCAGTACTTC. This gives the protein CASRPQTSPGVREQYF.

Ten or more counts support this clonotype. The chain uses TRBV28 and TRBJ1-4; 8 nucleotides match TRBD1. This CDR3 has 15 residues. The germline gives CDR1 MDHEN, CDR2 SYDVKM. J lost 3 bases, V lost 6 bases, and 6 bases had no gene match. CDR3 DNA: TGTGCCAGCAGGAGGCAGGGGGCATCTAATGAAAAACTGTTTTTT. It codes for CASRRQGASNEKLFF.

This clonotype was seen ten or more times. The chain recombines TRBV5-1 with TRBJ1-1; 7 bases fit TRBD1. V lost 7 bases, J lost 3 bases, and 6 bases stayed unmatched. CDR3 size: 13 residues. Looked up from germline, CDR1 is SGHRS and CDR2 is YFSETQ. Here the CDR3 DNA reads TGCGCCAGCGGTTCCCAGGGGGACACTGAAGCTTTCTTT. Translated: CASGSQGDTEAFF.

This chain uses TRBV29-1 with TRBJ2-5; 12 nucleotides align to TRBD2. This CDR3 comprises 15 residues. V was pared by 7 bases and J by 7 bases, with 13 bases of the junction left unmatched. In germline, CDR1 is SQVTM, CDR2 ANQGSEA. The CDR3 here is CSAPGLAGRGRTQYF. The CDR3 nucleotides are TGCAGCGCCCCGGGACTAGCGGGTCGCGGACGGACCCAGTACTTC.

The rearrangement joins TRBV11-2 to TRBJ1-1; no firm D call. The CDR3 sequence is 13 residues long. CDR1 SGHAT and CDR2 FQNNGV come from the germline V gene. The V end was cut by 0 bases, the J end by 8 bases, with 10 bases between. The CDR3 DNA follows: TGTGCCAGCAGCTTAGAGGGCGTGCTCGAAGCTTTCTTT. Amino acid sequence: CASSLEGVLEAFF.

This clonotype was found a few times. J is TRBJ2-5 and V is TRBV7-6; tentatively, D is TRBD1 (6 bases). Looked up from germline, CDR1 is SGHVS and CDR2 is FNYEAQ. The V gene lost 1 base and the J gene lost 3 bases, with 15 bases spanning the gap. The CDR3 sequence is 16 residues long. CDR3 sequence: CASSLVTGRGEETQYF. Here the CDR3 DNA reads TGTGCCAGCAGCTTAGTCACAGGGAGAGGGGAAGAGACCCAGTACTTC.

This clonotype showed up just a few times. The chain has TRBV11-3 and TRBJ2-4; 7 bases agree with TRBD1. The CDR3 consists of 16 residues. J gave up 2 bases and V 5 bases, and 9 bases lay outside the gene matches. Germline V gives CDR1 SGHNT, CDR2 YENEEA. The CDR3 DNA reads as TGTGCCAGCAGCACCCGGGACAGTGTGACCAAAAACATTCAGTACTTC. Amino acid sequence: CASSTRDSVTKNIQYF.

The chain is built from TRBV10-1 and TRBJ2-3; 10 bases match TRBD1. Germline CDR1 reads WNHNN; CDR2 reads SYGVQD (reference sequence). This CDR3 comprises 14 residues. The junction had 3 bases not matched to a gene; V was cut back by 4 bases and J by 5 bases. CDR3 region: CASSGQGARDTQYF. DNA of the CDR3: TGCGCCAGCAGTGGACAGGGGGCCAGAGATACGCAGTATTTT.

This clonotype was counted ten times or more. This chain connects TRBV27 to TRBJ2-5; 8 bases are shared with TRBD2. In germline, CDR1 is MNHEY, CDR2 SMNVEV (reference sequence). Trimming at V came to 8 bases and at J to 2 bases, leaving 1 base not matched to a gene. The CDR3 runs to 12 residues. CDR3 residues: CASGLAQETQYF. CDR3 coding DNA: TGTGCCAGCGGACTAGCTCAAGAGACCCAGTACTTC.

Only a few counts were recorded for this clonotype. V is TRBV7-2 and J is TRBJ2-3; the D gene is possibly TRBD2 (6 bases). CDR1 and CDR2 (germline): SGHTA, FQGNSA. The CDR3 length is 16 residues. With 5 bases removed from V and 4 bases from J, the gap between germline ends came to 19 bases. The CDR3 loop reads CASSANSGPAADTQYF. CDR3 nucleotide sequence: TGTGCCAGCAGCGCGAATAGCGGCCCAGCGGCAGATACGCAGTATTTT.

V usage is TRBV9 and J usage is TRBJ1-5; D is possibly TRBD1 (5 bases). This CDR3 is 15 amino acids long. The germline gives CDR1 SGDLS, CDR2 YYNGEE. The ends were cut back, 2 bases at V and 6 bases at J, with 15 bases in the middle. The CDR3 here is CASSVAGGEGQPQHF. The DNA for the CDR3 is TGTGCCAGCAGCGTCGCGGGAGGGGAGGGTCAGCCCCAGCATTTT. Looking up the rest from reference TRBV9 and TRBJ1-5 gives the full variable domain: DSGVTQTPKHLITATGQRVTLRCSPRSGDLSVYWYQQSLDQGLQFLIQYYNGEERAKGNILERFSAQQFPDLHSELNLSSLELGDSALYFCASSVAGGEGQPQHFGDGTRLSIL.

This clonotype was seen many times. The chain employs TRBV12-5 and TRBJ1-2; a weak D match, TRBD1 (6 bases). Germline V gives CDR1 LGHNT, CDR2 FRNRAP. The CDR3 is 12 residues long. V dropped 8 bases and J dropped 3 bases, with 10 bases sitting between them. DNA for the CDR3: TGTGCTAGTTCAGGGACACACTATGGCTACACCTTC. It yields the protein CASSGTHYGYTF.

This clonotype has only a few counts. The rearrangement uses TRBV7-9 and TRBJ2-5; D perhaps matches TRBD2 (6 bases). Trimming took 5 bases from V and 2 from J, leaving 12 bases between them. This CDR3 spans 14 amino acids. The germline V gene has CDR1 SEHNR and CDR2 FQNEAQ (reference sequence). For the CDR3, the DNA is TGTGCCAGCAGCCAGAGGGGACTGCAAGAGACCCAGTACTTC. It is translated as CASSQRGLQETQYF.

This clonotype was observed a handful of times. The genes are TRBV7-2 and TRBJ2-5; the match to TRBD2 covers 7 bases. The CDR3 totals 15 residues. After removal of 3 bases from V and 7 bases from J, the junction contained 11 bases not matched to a gene. Germline V gene lookup returns CDR1 SGHTA and CDR2 FQGNSA. The CDR3 nucleotides read TGTGCCAGCAGCTTCCTCGGCGGGGGTGTGGGGACCCAGTACTTC. Protein product: CASSFLGGGVGTQYF. The full variable domain, completed using reference TRBV7-2 and TRBJ2-5, is GAGVSQSPSNKVTEKGKDVELRCDPISGHTALYWYRQSLGQGLEFLIYFQGNSAPDKSGLPSDRFSAERTGGSVSTLTIQRTQQEDSAVYLCASSFLGGGVGTQYFGPGTRLLVL.

There are a few counts of this clonotype. Sequence at one end of the junction differs from germline and may be a read error. This chain uses TRBV7-8 with TRBJ2-7; D not resolved. This CDR3 has 10 amino acids. The germline gives CDR1 SGHVS, CDR2 FQNEAQ. In DNA form, the CDR3 reads TGTGCCAGCAGCCCCTGGAGACCCGACTTC. Translating it yields CASSPWRPDF. Full variable domain (outside the CDR3, taken from reference TRBV7-8 and TRBJ2-7): GAGVSQSPRYKVAKRGQDVALRCDPISGHVSLFWYQQALGQGPEFLTYFQNEAQLDKSGLPSDRFFAERPEGSVSTLKIQRTQQEDSAVYLCASSPWRPDFGPGTRLTVT.

This clonotype was observed many times. V is TRBV20-1 and J is TRBJ2-7, with 7 bases that match TRBD2. The V gene end was trimmed by 0 bases and the J gene end by 2 bases; junction bases not matched to a gene: 7. Germline loops: CDR1 DFQATT, CDR2 SNEGSKA (reference sequence). The CDR3 totals 15 residues. The CDR3 protein is CSARDPGEGPYEQYF. The CDR3 nucleotides are TGCAGTGCTAGAGATCCGGGGGAGGGGCCCTACGAGCAGTACTTC.

This clonotype was seen many times. The J gene is TRBJ2-1, the V gene TRBV6-2 or TRBV6-3; possibly TRBD2 for D (5 bases). There are 14 residues in the CDR3. The V gene lost 3 bases and the J gene lost 8 bases, with 14 bases spanning the gap. The germline CDR1 and CDR2 sequences are MNHEY and SVGEGT. CDR3 in amino acids: CASSYNFYSDEQFF. The CDR3 DNA reads as TGTGCCAGCAGTTATAACTTTTATAGCGATGAGCAGTTCTTC.

The chain combines TRBV25-1 with TRBJ2-4; D ambiguous. The CDR3 length is 15 residues. V dropped 4 bases and J dropped 0 bases, with 10 bases sitting between them. Germline V gene sequence: CDR1 MGHDK, CDR2 SYGVNS. The CDR3 region is CASSVGILAKNIQYF. CDR3 in DNA: TGTGCCAGCAGTGTAGGAATTCTAGCCAAAAACATTCAGTACTTC.

This clonotype has ten or more counts. This chain links TRBV21-1 with TRBJ1-5; TRBD1, the table's D call, lacks a check against the DNA. TRBV21-1 is flagged as a pseudogene. The CDR3 totals 14 residues. This chain's CDR3 is CASSNRGRNQPQHF. The CDR3 DNA follows: TGTGCCAGCAGCAACAGGGGTAGAAATCAGCCCCAGCATTTT.

The chain recombines TRBV2 with TRBJ2-7; perhaps D is TRBD1 or TRBD2 (5 bases each). Per germline, CDR1 SNHLY and CDR2 FYNNEI. Trimming took 5 bases from V and 4 from J, leaving 21 bases between them. The CDR3 contains 16 residues. As DNA, the CDR3 is TGTGCCAGCAGTCCCCCAACGGGAAGGGGTCGGTACGAGCAGTACTTC. Its translation is CASSPPTGRGRYEQYF.

This clonotype was counted many times. The genes are TRBV7-9 and TRBJ1-2; possible D gene TRBD1, 5 bases. From germline, CDR1 is SEHNR and CDR2 FQNEAQ (reference sequence). Trimming took 2 bases from V and 2 from J, leaving 9 bases between them. This CDR3 has 14 amino acids. The CDR3 DNA sequence: TGTGCCAGCAGCTTACTGGGGACCAACTATGGCTACACCTTC. It encodes CASSLLGTNYGYTF. Full variable domain (missing parts from reference TRBV7-9 and TRBJ1-2): DTGVSQNPRHKITKRGQNVTFRCDPISEHNRLYWYRQTLGQGPEFLTYFQNEAQLEKSRLLSDRFSAERPKGSFSTLEIQRTEQGDSAMYLCASSLLGTNYGYTFGSGTRLTVV.

This clonotype was picked up many times. V is TRBV7-9 and J is TRBJ2-3, with D unresolved. Looked up from germline, CDR1 is SEHNR and CDR2 is FQNEAQ (reference sequence). The CDR3 covers 14 residues. The V and J ends lost 5 bases and 2 bases respectively, with 11 bases between them. CDR3 region: CASSPGVATDTQYF. The CDR3 nucleotides are TGTGCCAGCAGCCCCGGAGTAGCCACAGATACGCAGTATTTT.

There are many counts of this clonotype. DNA of the CDR3: TGCGCCAGCAGCCAAGCTAGACAGCCCACAGATACGCAGTATTTT. It yields the protein CASSQARQPTDTQYF. This sequence joins TRBV4-3 and TRBJ2-3; weak D call: TRBD1 (5 bases). Germline CDR1 and CDR2: LGHNA and YSLEER. The length of the CDR3 is 15 residues. The V end was cut by 1 base, the J end by 2 bases, with 10 bases between.

This chain connects TRBV4-1 to TRBJ1-2; 7 bases map to TRBD1. This CDR3 is built from 14 residues. Germline CDR1 MGHRA, CDR2 YSYEKL. V was pared by 6 bases and J by 4 bases, with 8 bases of the junction left unmatched. The CDR3 reads CASRRQGWFYGYTF. The CDR3 coding sequence is TGCGCCAGCAGACGACAGGGTTGGTTCTATGGCTACACCTTC.

This chain links TRBV20-1 with TRBJ1-1; D remains unclear. The V end was cut by 6 bases, the J end by 1 base, with 12 bases between. CDR3 size: 13 residues. In germline, CDR1 is DFQATT, CDR2 SNEGSKA (reference sequence). CDR3 bases: TGCAGTGCGGTCCGGGGTAGGAACACTGAAGCTTTCTTT. It translates to CSAVRGRNTEAFF.

This clonotype was counted ten times or more. CDR3 nucleotides: TGTGCCAGCAGTTTAAGAGTGGGGGCAAGAGATACGCAGTATTTT. It specifies CASSLRVGARDTQYF. The chain joins TRBV12-3 or TRBV12-4 to TRBJ2-3; maybe TRBD1 (6 bases). The CDR3 sequence is 15 residues long. The V end was cut by 2 bases, the J end by 5 bases, with 14 bases between.

This clonotype was detected many times. The chain employs TRBV7-2 and TRBJ2-1; TRBD2 matches 9 bases. Germline CDR1 reads SGHTA; CDR2 reads FQGNSA. The length of the CDR3 is 16 residues. V was clipped by 5 bases and J by 7 bases; unmatched bases: 12. This chain's CDR3 is CASSPVGGRVGNEQFF. Written as DNA, the CDR3 is TGTGCCAGCAGCCCAGTCGGCGGGAGGGTGGGTAATGAGCAGTTCTTC.

This clonotype was recorded many times. The rearrangement joins TRBV4-3 to TRBJ2-7, with 7 bases that match TRBD2. The V and J ends lost 1 base and 0 bases, in that order; junction bases with no gene match: 6. Germline V gene sequence: CDR1 LGHNA, CDR2 YSLEER. CDR3 size: 16 residues. CDR3: CASSQGLGGGSYEQYF. The CDR3, as DNA: TGCGCCAGCAGCCAAGGGTTAGGCGGGGGCTCCTACGAGCAGTACTTC.

This clonotype has more than one count but fewer than ten. In DNA form, the CDR3 reads TGTGCCAGCAGCCCCTGGACAGGGGGCTCTGGAAACACCATATATTTT. Protein product: CASSPWTGGSGNTIYF. The chain recombines TRBV7-2 with TRBJ1-3; 10 nucleotides align to TRBD1. The J segment lost 0 bases and the V segment lost 5 bases, leaving 4 bases of the junction unmatched. From germline, CDR1 is SGHTA and CDR2 FQGNSA. CDR3 length equals 16 residues. The full variable domain, in which reference TRBV7-2 and TRBJ1-3 provide the parts outside the CDR3, is GAGVSQSPSNKVTEKGKDVELRCDPISGHTALYWYRQSLGQGLEFLIYFQGNSAPDKSGLPSDRFSAERTGGSVSTLTIQRTQQEDSAVYLCASSPWTGGSGNTIYFGEGSWLTVV.